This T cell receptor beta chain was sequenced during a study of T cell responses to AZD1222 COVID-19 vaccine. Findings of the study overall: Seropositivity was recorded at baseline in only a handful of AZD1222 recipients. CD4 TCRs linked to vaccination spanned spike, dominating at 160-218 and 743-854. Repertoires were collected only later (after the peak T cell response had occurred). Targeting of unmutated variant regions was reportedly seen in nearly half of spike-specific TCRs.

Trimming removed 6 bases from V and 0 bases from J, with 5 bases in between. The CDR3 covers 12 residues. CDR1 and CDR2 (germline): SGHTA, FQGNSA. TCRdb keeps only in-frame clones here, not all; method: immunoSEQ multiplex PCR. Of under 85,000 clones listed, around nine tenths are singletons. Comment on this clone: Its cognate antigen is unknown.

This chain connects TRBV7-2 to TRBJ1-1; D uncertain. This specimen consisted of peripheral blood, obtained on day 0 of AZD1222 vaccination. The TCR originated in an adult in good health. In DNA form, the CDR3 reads TGTGCCAGCAGGAACATGAACACTGAAGCTTTCTTT. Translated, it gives CASRNMNTEAFF.